This section outlines one T cell receptor (beta chain) sequence together with its context. Antigen specificity is unknown. RNA was extracted and reverse transcribed into cDNA as the sequencing template. Some clones are missing from TCRdb's copy, which holds only in-frame ones; the method was immunoSEQ multiplex PCR. The data contain 150,000 to 200,000 clones, 60% of them singletons. V was trimmed by 2 bases and J by 2 bases, leaving 9 bases between them. Germline V CDR1 and CDR2: SNHLY, FYNNEI. The CDR3 sequence is 14 residues long. These data originate in a study of CD8+ T cells in alopecia areata. Treatment specified: oral pan-JAK inhibitor, 5-10 mg twice daily. Study-level findings and limits: Patients showed less clear TCR sequence sharing than mice, possibly partly because of HLA diversity. Affected lesional scalp, above all in alopecia totalis/universalis, was more clonal than normal scalp.

The input for sequencing was CD4+ T cells sorted from blood, taken at week 24, from a patient treated with tofacitinib. This rearrangement joins TRBV2 to TRBJ1-1; D is undetermined. The source of this sequence is a human donor with alopecia areata. CDR3 nucleotide sequence: TGTGCCAGCAGTGAAAGGGAATACAACACTGAAGCTTTCTTT. Protein product: CASSEREYNTEAFF.